The T cell receptor beta chain described here comes from a study of response to subunit inactivated influenza vaccine. Overall study findings and caveats: The authors suggested that few new T cells are recruited per seasonal influenza vaccination.

As regards this clonotype: Its antigen is not identified.

CDR1 is SEHNR, CDR2 FQNEAQ, per germline (reference sequence). The CDR3 is 17 amino acids. Trimming took 0 bases from V and 0 from J, leaving 9 bases between them. In TCRdb, the RT-PCR reads were re-called with MiXCR into one record per CDR3 protein. The table has some 500,000 distinct CDR3 sequences, roughly 13% seen once. This receptor was taken from a man aged 50 to 60 who received an inactivated influenza vaccine. The chain joins TRBV7-9 to TRBJ2-6; D remains unclear. The specimen was PBMCs from blood, collected 35 to 45 days after vaccination. Here the CDR3 reads CASSLAAGRSGANVLTF. The CDR3 DNA is TGTGCCAGCAGCTTAGCAGCTGGACGCTCTGGGGCCAACGTCCTGACTTTC. The whole variable domain, remainder taken from reference TRBV7-9 and TRBJ2-6, is DTGVSQNPRHKITKRGQNVTFRCDPISEHNRLYWYRQTLGQGPEFLTYFQNEAQLEKSRLLSDRFSAERPKGSFSTLEIQRTEQGDSAMYLCASSLAAGRSGANVLTFGAGSRLTVL.